This entry concerns a single T cell receptor beta chain. Its cognate antigen is unknown. Trimming at V came to 4 bases and at J to 7 bases, leaving 9 bases not matched to a gene. The length of the CDR3 is 15 residues. Germline lookup yields CDR1 SGHTS and CDR2 YDEGEE. Method: immunoSEQ multiplex PCR; TCRdb's copy keeps in-frame clones and lacks some. The profile shows 100,000 or so clones, less than 75% of them singletons. The sample is drawn from a study of shared clonotypes between healthy human individuals. General study results and limits: Having only a few donors restricted how much genetic and exposure-history diversity was captured.

Sequences were obtained from memory CD8+ T cells sorted from blood. Subset of the sample: CD45RO+ cells pooled with CCR7-negative TemRA cells. This rearrangement joins TRBV5-8 to TRBJ1-5; 9 nucleotides align to TRBD1. The TCR sequence derives from a woman in her 30s in good health. The chain's CDR3 is CASSTGQGNGQPQHF. The CDR3 bases are TGTGCCAGCAGCACAGGACAGGGGAATGGACAGCCCCAGCATTTT.